These T cell receptor beta chains were read from a single sample in a study of CD8 T cells in Susac syndrome. MiXCR, run by TCRdb on the immunoSEQ multiplex PCR reads, gives a single entry per CDR3 protein. The sample lists 200,000 or so distinct CDR3 sequences, around 95% seen once, with about 0.093% in the top ten. Specimen: CD4+ T cells from PBMCs. Receptors originate from a human donor with multiple sclerosis. The CDR3 runs from the conserved cysteine through the conserved F or W. Fields, in order: V gene, clone size, D gene, J gene, CDR3 DNA, CDR3 protein. A D gene is named only where the DNA matches it firmly. Size tells how often a clone was seen (once, few, many) or the class of an expanded clone, and some rows leave it out.

TRBV20-1	.	.	TRBJ2-7	TGCAGTGCTAGGAGAGGTGTACCCTACGAGCAGTACTTC	CSARRGVPYEQYF
TRBV5-1	.	.	TRBJ1-1	TGCGCCAGCAGCTGGGGAACACTGGGTAACACTGAAGCTTTCTTT	CASSWGTLGNTEAFF
TRBV3-1	.	.	TRBJ1-2	TGTGCCAGCAGCCAACAAGGAGCTAACTATGGCTACACCTTC	CASSQQGANYGYTF
TRBV20-1	.	.	TRBJ1-5	TGCAGTGCTAGACTCCAACGGGATTCAGGTAGCAATCAGCCCCAGCATTTT	CSARLQRDSGSNQPQHF
TRBV29-1	.	.	TRBJ1-1	TGCAGCGTTGACCCCCTAGGCCAGGGGAGGGCTGAAGCTTTCTTT	CSVDPLGQGRAEAFF
TRBV9	.	.	TRBJ1-1	TGTGCCAGCAGCGTAGCGACAGCCCAGGGAACTGAAGCTTTCTTT	CASSVATAQGTEAFF
TRBV19	.	.	TRBJ1-2	TGTGCCAGTAGTCCAAGGGAGGTCTATGGCTACACCTTC	CASSPREVYGYTF
TRBV20-1	.	.	TRBJ2-2	TGCAGTGCTAGACGGGGGGCCCGCATCGGGGAGCTGTTTTTT	CSARRGARIGELFF
TRBV19	.	.	TRBJ2-3	TGTGCCAGTAGTATGGGTACAATCCCAGATACGCAGTATTTT	CASSMGTIPDTQYF
TRBV20-1	.	.	TRBJ1-1	TGCAGTGCTTCCCCCTCGAGGGGTTTCTTT	CSASPSRGFF
TRBV18	once	.	TRBJ1-6	TGTGCCAGCTCACCCCGCATGTCACAGGATTATAATTCACCCCTCCACTTT	CASSPRMSQDYNSPLHF
TRBV7-9	.	.	TRBJ2-7	TGTGCCAGCAGCGAGGATGCGGCGCACATTGACTACGAGCAGTACTTC	CASSEDAAHIDYEQYF
TRBV4-2	.	.	TRBJ2-7	TGTGCCAGCAGCCAAGGGGAGGCAGGGGTCGACGAGCAGTACTTC	CASSQGEAGVDEQYF
TRBV2	.	TRBD2	TRBJ2-7	TGTGCCAGCAGTGAACGACTAGCGCTTTTCTACGAGCAGTACTTC	CASSERLALFYEQYF
TRBV3-1	.	.	TRBJ1-1	TGTGCCAGCAGCCAAGAAGGAGCCCTTTTTGTGGAAGCTTTCTTT	CASSQEGALFVEAFF
TRBV3-1	.	TRBD1	TRBJ1-6	TGTGCCAGCAGCCAAGGTCGACAGGGTTACGGTATAGGATCACCCCTCCACTTT	CASSQGRQGYGIGSPLHF
TRBV24-1	once	TRBD1	TRBJ2-2	TGTGCCACCAGTGCCGGGGACAGGGCGTACACCGGGGAGCTGTTTTTT	CATSAGDRAYTGELFF
TRBV30	.	.	TRBJ2-5	TGTGCCTGGACAGGAGGGGCAGAGACCCAGTACTTC	CAWTGGAETQYF
TRBV20-1	.	.	TRBJ1-1	TGCAGTGCTATGAAGAACACTGAAGCTTTCTTT	CSAMKNTEAFF
TRBV7-9	.	.	TRBJ1-2	TGTGCCAGCAAAACGTCCTCCGGATCTAACTATGGCTACACCTTC	CASKTSSGSNYGYTF
TRBV7-2	.	.	TRBJ2-7	TGTGCCAGCAGCTTAAGGTTGGGGACTGCAAGCTCCTACGAGCAGTACTTC	CASSLRLGTASSYEQYF
TRBV20-1	.	TRBD1	TRBJ1-5	TGCAGTGCTCCCCGACAGGGGGCAAATAGCAATCAGCCCCAGCATTTT	CSAPRQGANSNQPQHF
TRBV29-1	.	TRBD1	TRBJ1-2	TGCAGCGTCCCCCTTGAGGGGCAGGGGGCACGGGTCTATGGCTACACCTTC	CSVPLEGQGARVYGYTF
TRBV3-1	.	.	TRBJ1-6	TGTGCCAGCAGCCAAGTCTCGGGGCAGAGGAATTCACCCCTCCACTTT	CASSQVSGQRNSPLHF
TRBV7-9	.	.	TRBJ2-2	TGTGCCAGCAGCCGACAAGGTATATCAGCGGAGCTGTTTTTT	CASSRQGISAELFF
TRBV15	.	TRBD1	TRBJ1-3	TGTGCCACCAGCCTGGACAGGACGGGAAACACCATATATTTT	CATSLDRTGNTIYF
TRBV7-8	.	.	TRBJ2-7	TGTGCCAGCAGCTTCCGGGACTTCTCCTACGAGCAGTACTTC	CASSFRDFSYEQYF
TRBV20-1	.	.	TRBJ2-5	TGCAGTGCTAGAGATCGAGCCGGCTACCAGCAAGAGACCCAGTACTTC	CSARDRAGYQQETQYF
TRBV6-6	.	.	TRBJ1-3	TGTGCCAGCAGAGGGGGAAACACCATATATTTT	CASRGGNTIYF
TRBV20-1	.	.	TRBJ1-5	TGCAGTGCTACCCGAGGTAATAATCAGCCCCAGCATTTT	CSATRGNNQPQHF
TRBV6-2/TRBV6-3	.	.	TRBJ2-7	TGTGCCCATAGCGGAGGATCAGGCTACGAGCAGTACTTC	CAHSGGSGYEQYF
TRBV7-9	.	.	TRBJ1-4	TGTGCCAGCAGCCACGAGGCTCAACATGAAAAACTGTTTTTT	CASSHEAQHEKLFF
TRBV20-1	.	.	TRBJ1-1	TGCAGTGCTAGAGTCCATCTGAACACTGAAGCTTTCTTT	CSARVHLNTEAFF
TRBV15	.	.	TRBJ2-3	TGTGCCACCAGCAGAGATAGGGCAGCAGATACGCAGTATTTT	CATSRDRAADTQYF
TRBV19	.	TRBD1	TRBJ1-5	TGTGCCAGTACCCGCAGGGGGCGAGAAGAGCCCCAGCATTTT	CASTRRGREEPQHF
TRBV11-2	.	.	TRBJ2-3	TGTGCCAGCAGCTTAGAAGGTGGGGGGCCTAGCACAGATACGCAGTATTTT	CASSLEGGGPSTDTQYF
TRBV30	.	.	TRBJ2-3	TGTGCCGGACGGACATTTTATGACACAGATACGCAGTATTTT	CAGRTFYDTDTQYF
TRBV12-5	.	.	TRBJ1-5	TGTGCTAGTGGTTTGGTCGGAGGGGACCAGCCCCAGCATTTT	CASGLVGGDQPQHF
TRBV30	.	TRBD2	TRBJ2-4	TGTGCTGGAATATTCGGGGGGGCCAAAAACATTCAGTACTTC	CAGIFGGAKNIQYF
TRBV27	.	.	TRBJ1-2	TGTGCCAGCAGTCCCCGGGGGGCAGGTGGCTACACCTTC	CASSPRGAGGYTF
TRBV7-2	.	.	TRBJ1-6	TGTGCCAGCAGTATCAGTCTATTGACGCGTTCACCCCTCCACTTT	CASSISLLTRSPLHF
TRBV7-9	.	.	TRBJ2-7	TGTGCCACGTCGCTAAGAGCCTACGAGCAGTACTTC	CATSLRAYEQYF
TRBV5-6	.	TRBD2	TRBJ2-7	TGTGCCAGCAGCCCAGGCCGCGGGGGGCCAACTTCGGACGAGCAGTACTTC	CASSPGRGGPTSDEQYF
TRBV29-1	once	TRBD1	TRBJ1-2	TGCAGCGTTGAAGGGGGGCCTGGACAGGGGCTAGAGGGCTACACCTTC	CSVEGGPGQGLEGYTF
TRBV9	.	.	TRBJ2-1	TGTGCCAGCAGCGTAGTAGACGGGGGACCCCTGAATGAGCAGTTCTTC	CASSVVDGGPLNEQFF
TRBV29-1	.	TRBD1	TRBJ2-7	TGCAGCGTTTCTGGGGGACAGTCCGACGAGCAGTACTTC	CSVSGGQSDEQYF